Below, 17 T cell receptor delta chains from the same sample are listed, as sequenced in a study of gamma delta lymphoproliferative disorders and STAT genes. Genomic DNA from isolated PBMCs served as the sequencing template. TCRdb called clones from the multiplex PCR reads again using CATT. The sample lists hundreds of delta-chain clones; around 2.8% were seen once. The specimen sequenced was blood. The receptor source for this set is a human donor with gamma-delta T-cell large granular lymphocyte leukemia.

There are many counts of this clone. Other DNA sequences of this sample code for an identical CDR3. The chain's CDR3 is CALGERILLLGVTLGTDKLIF. CDR3 DNA sequence: TGTGCTCTTGGGGAACGAATCCTACTACTGGGGGTAACCCTTGGGACCGATAAACTCATCTTT. The J gene is TRDJ1, the V gene TRDV1; TRDD3 matches at 8 bases. The CDR3 has 21 amino acids. With V trimmed by 1 base and J by 2 bases, 21 bases remained unmatched. Germline V gene data show CDR1 as TSWWSYY and CDR2 as QGS.

This clone was counted between two and nine times. TCRdb has a much larger clone's protein, which differs at residue 16 from the translation of this DNA, likely because of a read error; what is shown is the protein translated from the DNA. The V call is TRDV2, the J call TRDJ1; 9 positions match TRDD3. CDR3 length: 17 residues. CDR1 and CDR2 (germline): GEAIGNYY, EKD. The CDR3 sequence is CACDTLTGGLNTDKLTF. Written as DNA, the CDR3 is TGTGCCTGTGACACTCTTACTGGGGGACTGAACACCGATAAACTCACCTTT.

Concerning this clone itself: It is likely a read error: a sequence one base away is far more abundant. Within the sample, other DNA sequences also encode this same CDR3. This chain connects TRDV2 to TRDJ1; D gene unclear. CDR3 length: 18 amino acids. V lost 0 bases, J lost 3 bases, and 22 bases lay in between. CDR1 and CDR2 from the germline V gene are GEAIGNYY and EKD. CDR3 loop: CACDTVGLGENGADKLIF. DNA of the CDR3: TGTGCCTGTGACACCGTAGGGCTAGGAGAAAACGGGGCCGATAAACTCATCTTT.

Relative to its sample, this clone is medium-sized (0.01 to 0.1%). TCRdb's protein for this DNA is that of a much larger clone and differs from the translation at residue 15, likely a read error; the protein shown is the DNA translation. This sample also contains other DNA sequences that code for the same CDR3. This chain joins TRDV2 and TRDJ3, with D possibly being TRDD3 (6 bases). Looked up from germline, CDR1 is GEAIGNYY and CDR2 is EKD. The CDR3 sequence is 20 residues long. The CDR3 spells CACDTSGGHPLSWDARQMFF. The DNA of the CDR3 is TGTGCCTGTGACACCTCCGGGGGACACCCTCTCTCCTGGGACGCCCGACAGATGTTTTTC.

As to this clone: The protein given by TCRdb reflects a much larger clone and differs at residues 8 and 11 from this DNA's translation, likely from a read error; the protein shown is the DNA's translation. The genes are TRDV2 and TRDJ1; tentatively, D is TRDD3 (6 bases). CDR1 is GEAIGNYY, CDR2 EKD, per germline. Trimming cost V 0 bases and J 3 bases, with 22 bases left between them. The length of the CDR3 is 18 residues. The CDR3 DNA reads as TGTGCCTGTGACACCGTAGGGCCGGGGGAAAGCGGGGCCGATAAACTCATCTTT. This codes for CACDTVGPGESGADKLIF.

This clone was seen more than once but under ten times. The protein recorded in TCRdb matches a much larger clone and deviates from this DNA's translation at residue 5, suggesting a read error; the protein here is obtained by translating the DNA. The rearrangement uses TRDV2 and TRDJ1, with 9 positions matching TRDD3. Germline loops: CDR1 GEAIGNYY, CDR2 EKD. With V trimmed by 2 bases and J by 0 bases, 9 bases remained unmatched. The CDR3 is made up of 17 amino acids. CDR3: CACDILTGGLNTDKLIF. The CDR3 DNA follows: TGTGCCTGTGACATTCTTACTGGGGGACTGAACACCGATAAACTCATCTTT.

There are a few counts of this clone. The likely explanation is a read error, given a far larger clone one base away. This sample includes further DNA sequences coding for the same CDR3. V gene TRDV2 combines with J gene TRDJ1; 8 bases align to TRDD3. Germline CDR1 reads GEAIGNYY; CDR2 reads EKD. This CDR3 comprises 18 residues. J gave up 3 bases and V 1 base, and 15 bases lay outside the gene matches. CDR3 region: CACDTVGLGENGADKLIF. CDR3 sequence (DNA): TGTGCCTGTGACACAGTAGGGCTGGGGGAAAACGGGGCCGATAAACTCATCTTT.

A few counts support this clone. The TCRdb record carries a much larger clone's protein, which differs from this DNA's translation at residue 18; a read error is the likely cause, and the protein listed here is the DNA translation. The same CDR3 is also encoded by other DNA sequences in this sample. This chain links TRDV2 with TRDJ1; TRDD3 matches at 8 bases. Germline assignment: CDR1 GEAIGNYY and CDR2 EKD. This CDR3 comprises 21 residues. CDR3 protein: CACDSILGALRRSPNTDELIF. CDR3 DNA sequence: TGTGCCTGTGATTCAATACTGGGGGCCCTCCGGCGATCCCCGAACACCGATGAACTCATCTTT.

This clone came up a few times. The protein TCRdb gives is from a much larger clone and does not agree with this DNA's translation at residue 14, likely a read error; the protein shown here comes from the DNA. The genes are TRDV2 and TRDJ1; 8 nucleotides match TRDD3. Germline assignment: CDR1 GEAIGNYY and CDR2 EKD. Trimming removed 3 bases from V and 0 bases from J; junction bases left unmatched: 23. CDR3 length equals 21 residues. The CDR3 is CACDSILGALRRSQNTDKLIF. In DNA form, the CDR3 reads TGTGCCTGTGACTCAATACTGGGGGCCCTCCGGCGATCCCAGAACACCGATAAACTCATCTTT.

This clone ranks as medium-sized. A single base is all that separates this from a far larger clone, so a read error is likely. The sample contains more than one DNA sequence encoding this CDR3. The chain joins TRDV2 to TRDJ3; a possible D gene is TRDD3 (6 bases). The length of the CDR3 is 20 residues. CDR1 GEAIGNYY and CDR2 EKD come from the germline V gene. The CDR3 DNA follows: TGTGCCTGCGACACCTCCGGGGGACACCCTCTCTCCTGGGACACCCGACAGATGTTTTTC. Protein product: CACDTSGGHPLSWDTRQMFF.

By its share, this clone is medium-sized. TCRdb's entry gives the protein of a much larger clone, which mismatches this DNA's translation at residue 9, likely from a read error; the protein reported here is translated from the DNA. The same CDR3 also results from other DNA sequences found in this sample. The gene calls are TRDV2 and TRDJ1; 8 positions match TRDD3. After removal of 3 bases from V and 0 bases from J, the junction contained 23 bases not matched to a gene. Germline V CDR1 and CDR2: GEAIGNYY, EKD. There are 21 residues in the CDR3. CDR3 residues: CACDSILGVLRRSPNTDKLIF. The CDR3 nucleotides are TGTGCCTGTGACTCAATACTGGGGGTCCTCCGGCGATCCCCGAACACCGATAAACTCATCTTT.

For the J gene the call is TRDJ1; the V gene lacks a call; the table assigns TRDD3, which was not confirmed against the DNA. The CDR3 covers 20 residues. CDR3 sequence (DNA): TGTGCCTGTGACACCGTCCTCAGTACTGGGGGTCCTAGGTACACCGATAAACTCATCTTT. The encoded protein is CACDTVLSTGGPRYTDKLIF.

Only a few counts were recorded for this clone. TCRdb's entry gives the protein of a much larger clone, which mismatches this DNA's translation at residue 11, likely from a read error; the protein reported here is translated from the DNA. V usage is TRDV2 and J usage is TRDJ1; 8 bases are a match to TRDD3. The CDR3 contains 21 residues. The germline V gene encodes CDR1 GEAIGNYY and CDR2 EKD. Trimming took 3 bases from V and 0 from J; bases not matched to a gene: 23. CDR3 nucleotide sequence: TGTGCCTGTGACTCAATACTGGGGGCCCTCCTGCGATCCCCGAACACCGATAAACTCATCTTT. As protein: CACDSILGALLRSPNTDKLIF.

Many counts were recorded for this clone. The chain recombines TRDV2 with TRDJ1; tentatively, D is TRDD3 (5 bases). The CDR3 has 17 residues. From germline, CDR1 is GEAIGNYY and CDR2 EKD. Trimming cost V 3 bases and J 0 bases, with 19 bases left between them. The CDR3: CACDRFGGGGYTDKLIF. Here the CDR3 DNA reads TGTGCCTGTGACCGATTCGGGGGGGGCGGGTACACCGATAAACTCATCTTT.

The table lists this clone with a few counts. TCRdb attributes to this sequence the protein of a much larger clone, which differs from the DNA translation at residue 4; a read error is likely, and the protein displayed is translated from the DNA. The sample contains more than one DNA sequence encoding this CDR3. The rearrangement links TRDV2 to TRDJ1; the match to TRDD3 covers 8 bases. The CDR3 is 18 amino acids. CDR1 and CDR2 from the germline V gene are GEAIGNYY and EKD. V dropped 4 bases and J dropped 3; count of bases not matched to a gene: 18. The CDR3 loop is CACETVGLGENGADKLIF. As DNA, the CDR3 is TGTGCCTGTGAGACCGTAGGGCTGGGGGAAAACGGGGCCGATAAACTCATCTTT.

By proportion, this clone is medium-sized. TCRdb's protein for this DNA is that of a much larger clone and differs from the translation at residue 7, likely a read error; the protein shown is the DNA translation. This same CDR3 is encoded by further DNA sequences in the sample. The chain employs TRDV2 and TRDJ3, with D perhaps TRDD3 (5 bases). Trimming cost V 0 bases and J 0 bases, with 17 bases left between them. CDR3 length: 20 amino acids. Germline V gene data show CDR1 as GEAIGNYY and CDR2 as EKD. This chain's CDR3 is CACDTSRGHPLSWDTRQMFF. The DNA for the CDR3 is TGTGCCTGTGACACCTCCAGGGGACACCCTCTCTCCTGGGACACCCGACAGATGTTTTTC.

This clone is labeled as medium-sized (0.01 to 0.1%). The protein held in TCRdb is that of a much larger clone and does not match this DNA's translation at residue 9, likely because of a read error; the protein shown is translated from the DNA. Other DNA sequences in the same sample also yield this CDR3. This chain connects TRDV2 to TRDJ1; D gene unclear. This CDR3 is built from 18 residues. Per germline, CDR1 GEAIGNYY and CDR2 EKD. V lost 0 bases and J 3 bases, leaving 22 bases between the germline ends. CDR3 sequence (DNA): TGTGCCTGTGACACCGTAGGGCTGAGGGAAAACGGGGCCGATAAACTCATCTTT. It specifies CACDTVGLRENGADKLIF.